This is a list of T cell receptor beta chains from one sample in a study of T-cell reconstitution after alpha-beta-depleted transplantation in children. A single record per CDR3 protein comes from TCRdb applying MiXCR to the PCR reads. The sample yields about 91,000 distinct CDR3 sequences, roughly 8.8% seen once. The input for sequencing was PBMCs from the stem cell graft donor, taken from the stem cell graft. The receptors were sampled from a human donor who donated a stem cell graft to a child with congenital amegakaryocytic thrombocytopenia. CDR3s include the opening cysteine and the closing phenylalanine or tryptophan. D genes are given only for firm matches. The size entry is marked missing in some rows and otherwise reads once, few, many or a size class.

CDR3	DNA	V	J	size	D
CASSLDEGGGLSGTQYF	TGTGCCAGCAGCTTAGATGAGGGCGGGGGACTAAGTGGGACCCAGTACTTC	TRBV7-6	TRBJ2-5	many	TRBD2
CASSVETGGNEQYF	TGCGCCAGCAGTGTGGAGACAGGGGGTAACGAGCAGTACTTC	TRBV10-2	TRBJ2-7	few	TRBD1
CASRLTGATNTEAFF	TGCGCCAGCCGACTCACGGGGGCAACGAACACTGAAGCTTTCTTT	TRBV5-1	TRBJ1-1	many	NA
CASSLAGQEKLFF	TGTGCCAGCAGTTTAGCCGGACAGGAAAAACTGTTTTTT	TRBV12-3/TRBV12-4	TRBJ1-4	many	NA
CASSWTRDQPQHF	TGTGCCAGCAGCTGGACTCGGGATCAGCCCCAGCATTTT	TRBV7-2	TRBJ1-5	many	NA
CASSATHTGELFF	TGTGCCAGTAGCGCCACCCACACCGGGGAGCTGTTTTTT	TRBV3-1	TRBJ2-2	many	NA
CASSARSDSVYGYTF	TGTGCCAGCTCTGCCCGCTCCGACAGCGTCTATGGCTACACCTTC	TRBV18	TRBJ1-2	many	NA
CASSQGKPHVNSPLHF	TGTGCCAGCAGCCAAGGGAAGCCGCACGTGAATTCACCCCTCCACTTT	TRBV14	TRBJ1-6	few	NA
CASSLSELTYEQYF	TGTGCCAGCAGCTTAAGTGAATTAACGTACGAGCAGTACTTC	TRBV7-9	TRBJ2-7	many	NA
CSASTSGRITYNEQFF	TGCAGTGCTAGCACTAGCGGGAGAATCACCTACAATGAGCAGTTCTTC	TRBV20-1	TRBJ2-1	many	TRBD2
CASSQDSSNTGELFF	TGCGCCAGCAGCCAAGACAGTTCGAACACCGGGGAGCTGTTTTTT	TRBV4-1	TRBJ2-2	many	NA
CASSLVPDVYEQYF	TGCGCCAGCAGCTTGGTTCCAGACGTCTACGAGCAGTACTTC	TRBV5-1	TRBJ2-7	many	NA
CASSELEVDPQYF	TGTGCCAGCAGTGAATTAGAGGTAGACCCGCAGTATTTT	TRBV25-1	TRBJ2-3	many	NA
CASSFQGGSESYNEQFF	TGTGCCAGCAGCTTTCAGGGAGGGTCGGAATCCTACAATGAGCAGTTCTTC	TRBV7-9	TRBJ2-1	many	TRBD2
CASSQRTTYNEQFF	TGCGCCAGCAGCCAAAGGACTACTTACAATGAGCAGTTCTTC	TRBV4-1	TRBJ2-1	few	NA
CSVSEPGRSNTGELFF	TGCAGCGTTTCCGAGCCGGGACGGTCGAACACCGGGGAGCTGTTTTTT	TRBV29-1	TRBJ2-2	many	NA
CATQANQYTGELFF	TGTGCCACCCAGGCTAATCAATACACCGGGGAGCTGTTTTTT	TRBV19	TRBJ2-2	NA	NA
CASSPKAPGYEQYF	TGTGCCAGCAGCCCAAAAGCCCCGGGGTACGAGCAGTACTTC	TRBV4-2	TRBJ2-7	few	NA
CASSYRVGYTF	TGTGCCAGCAGTTACAGGGTTGGCTACACCTTC	TRBV6-6	TRBJ1-2	many	NA
CASSLGVGGGIQYF	TGTGCCAGCAGTTTGGGAGTAGGGGGGGGCATTCAGTACTTC	TRBV27	TRBJ2-4	many	NA
CASSQRVGSYEQYF	TGTGCCAGCAGCCAGAGGGTGGGGTCCTACGAGCAGTACTTC	TRBV3-1	TRBJ2-7	many	NA
CASSYRGTDTQYF	TGTGCCAGCAGTTACCGGGGCACAGATACGCAGTATTTT	TRBV6-6	TRBJ2-3	many	NA
CSATSDRVWGGANVLTF	TGCAGTGCCACCTCCGACAGAGTCTGGGGTGGGGCCAACGTCCTGACTTTC	TRBV20-1	TRBJ2-6	NA	NA
CSAQRGGHETQYF	TGCAGTGCCCAGCGGGGGGGCCACGAGACCCAGTACTTC	TRBV20-1	TRBJ2-5	many	TRBD2
CASSNLRGPYEQYF	TGTGCCAGCAGTAACCTTAGGGGTCCCTACGAGCAGTACTTC	TRBV12-3/TRBV12-4	TRBJ2-7	many	NA